A single sample gave rise to the 14 T cell receptor beta chains below, sequenced in a study of blood T cells in healthy people across ages. Then a second PCR, running about 6 to 12 cycles, was carried out with a sample-barcoded 5' primer and a J-beta primer mix. MiXCR was run by TCRdb on the 5' RACE reads, yielding one entry per CDR3 protein. The sample includes hundreds of thousands of distinct CDR3 sequences, around 25% of them seen just once. This sample was also put to use in a study of T cells of mothers and their children.

The sequencing sample was made of blood. These receptors originate from a boy aged 5-17 years in good health.

The V gene is TRBV4-1, the J gene TRBJ2-1, with D unresolved. Trimming left V 4 bases short and J 0 bases short, with 13 bases between. CDR3 size: 16 residues. Per germline, CDR1 MGHRA and CDR2 YSYEKL. The CDR3 DNA is TGCGCCAGCAGCCCACGGACCTCAAGCTCCTACAATGAGCAGTTCTTC. Translating gives CASSPRTSSSYNEQFF.

The table lists this clonotype with a few counts. The CDR3: CASSLGQANEQFF. Here the CDR3 DNA reads TGTGCCAGCAGTTTAGGGCAGGCCAACGAGCAGTTCTTC. The chain uses TRBV28 and TRBJ2-1, with D unresolved. V gave up 2 bases and J gave up 10 bases, with 12 bases separating them. The CDR3 runs to 13 residues. Germline CDR1 MDHEN, CDR2 SYDVKM.

The chain combines TRBV29-1 with TRBJ2-3, with D unclear. The CDR3 runs to 11 residues. Germline V gene data show CDR1 as SQVTM and CDR2 as ANQGSEA. V was pared by 2 bases and J by 4 bases, with 4 bases between. CDR3 amino acids: CSVEPSDTQYF. As DNA, the CDR3 is TGCAGCGTTGAACCGTCAGATACGCAGTATTTT.

CDR3 protein: CASSMGQGAIDEQFF. The CDR3 DNA reads TGCGCCAGCAGCATGGGACAGGGGGCTATAGATGAGCAGTTCTTC. This chain links TRBV5-1 with TRBJ2-1; 12 bases line up with TRBD1. Trimming removed 4 bases from V and 8 bases from J; junction bases left unmatched: 7. Germline CDR1 is SGHRS and CDR2 is YFSETQ. The CDR3 runs to 15 residues.

The rearrangement uses TRBV27 and TRBJ2-7; D uncertain. CDR3 length equals 12 residues. Germline CDR1 MNHEY, CDR2 SMNVEV (reference sequence). The ends were cut back, 2 bases at V and 7 bases at J, with 9 bases in the middle. The CDR3 reads CASSLLGMEQYF. DNA of the CDR3: TGTGCCAGCAGTTTACTAGGGATGGAGCAGTACTTC.

The chain couples TRBV11-2 to TRBJ2-5; the D gene is possibly TRBD1 (6 bases). V lost 1 base and J lost 1, with 13 bases in between. The CDR3 totals 16 residues. Germline V gives CDR1 SGHAT, CDR2 FQNNGV. CDR3 amino acids: CASSLGDISFQETQYF. CDR3 sequence (DNA): TGTGCCAGCAGCTTAGGGGACATTTCCTTCCAAGAGACCCAGTACTTC.

The chain joins TRBV28 to TRBJ1-5; unclear D gene. The CDR3 extends over 13 amino acids. V was shortened by 5 bases and J by 3 bases, with 8 bases between the two germline ends. The germline V gene has CDR1 MDHEN and CDR2 SYDVKM. This CDR3 is CASSPALNQPQHF. In DNA, the CDR3 is TGTGCCAGCAGTCCAGCCCTCAATCAGCCCCAGCATTTT.

There are a few counts of this clonotype. The gene calls are TRBV4-1 and TRBJ1-2, with 8 bases matching TRBD1. This CDR3 spans 15 amino acids. J lost 2 bases, V lost 5 bases, and 7 bases had no gene match. Germline CDR1 is MGHRA and CDR2 is YSYEKL. Here the CDR3 DNA reads TGCGCCAGCAGCGATCCCGGGACAGGAAACTATGGCTACACCTTC. Protein product: CASSDPGTGNYGYTF.

This rearrangement joins TRBV11-2 to TRBJ2-5; 14 bases are a match to TRBD2. This CDR3 comprises 15 residues. The germline V gene encodes CDR1 SGHAT and CDR2 FQNNGV. The J segment lost 9 bases and the V segment lost 5 bases, leaving 8 bases of the junction unmatched. The CDR3 protein is CASSPGLAGDWAQYF. Here the CDR3 DNA reads TGTGCCAGCAGCCCGGGACTAGCGGGGGATTGGGCCCAGTACTTC.

V and J are TRBV10-2 and TRBJ2-5; D not certain. CDR3 length equals 12 residues. Germline V gene data show CDR1 as WSHSY and CDR2 as SAAADI. Trimming took off 0 bases at V and 5 bases at J, with 4 bases between the two ends. As DNA, the CDR3 is TGCGCCAGCAGTGAGTCTCGCGAGACCCAGTACTTC. Its translation: CASSESRETQYF.

The sample holds a few counts of this clonotype. The rearrangement links TRBV12-3 or TRBV12-4 to TRBJ1-4, with 7 bases fitting TRBD1. The trim removed 3 bases at V and 14 bases at J, leaving 12 bases unmatched. This CDR3 contains 14 residues. The CDR3 region is CASSFQSTGEGLFF. DNA of the CDR3: TGTGCCAGCAGTTTTCAGTCTACAGGGGAGGGCCTGTTTTTT.

The chain combines TRBV10-3 with TRBJ2-1; 12 nucleotides line up with TRBD2. Germline-derived CDR1 and CDR2 are ENHRY and SYGVKD. V shed 10 bases, J shed 7 bases, and the junction held 5 bases outside the gene matches. The CDR3 consists of 13 residues. The CDR3, as DNA: TGTGCCACCCGGACTAGCGGGACGAATGAGCAGTTCTTC. Its translation is CATRTSGTNEQFF.

This chain joins TRBV28 and TRBJ2-3, with TRBD1 as a possible D gene (7 bases). Germline lookup yields CDR1 MDHEN and CDR2 SYDVKM. V was shortened by 1 base and J by 2 bases, with 16 bases between the two germline ends. The CDR3 contains 17 residues. Here the CDR3 reads CASSLLGRGAITDTQYF. CDR3 sequence (DNA): TGTGCCAGCAGTTTATTAGGCAGGGGGGCTATCACAGATACGCAGTATTTT.

The chain employs TRBV5-1 and TRBJ2-2; D call uncertain. The CDR3 totals 12 residues. Germline V lookup: CDR1 SGHRS, CDR2 YFSETQ. Trimming removed 5 bases at V and 1 base at J, with 3 bases between. The CDR3, as DNA: TGCGCCAGCAGACAGAACACCGGGGAGCTGTTTTTT. This translates into CASRQNTGELFF.